These 22 T cell receptor beta chains were sequenced from one sample in a study of blood T cells in healthy people across ages. Next came a second PCR, run for about 6 to 11 cycles, which used a sample-barcoded 5' primer along with a J-beta primer mix. In TCRdb, the 5' RACE reads were re-called with MiXCR into one record per CDR3 protein. The table records roughly 1.4 million distinct CDR3 sequences, approximately 59% of them present only once. The specimen was blood. The receptors here all came from a man aged 18 to 29 in good health.

J is TRBJ2-1 and V is TRBV24-1; D remains unclear. The CDR3 loop spans 14 amino acids. V shed 4 bases and J shed 3 bases, with 9 bases lying between them. CDR1 and CDR2 (germline): KGHDR, SFDVKD. The CDR3 protein is CATSDRGGYNEQFF. CDR3 nucleotide sequence: TGTGCCACCAGTGACCGAGGTGGCTACAATGAGCAGTTCTTC.

V and J are TRBV5-6 and TRBJ2-7; 9 bases fit TRBD2. V lost 5 bases and J lost 1; bases outside the gene matches: 4. The CDR3 is made up of 14 amino acids. Germline V gives CDR1 SGHDT, CDR2 YYEEEE. The CDR3 is CASRLAGVSYEQYF. CDR3 DNA: TGTGCCAGCAGGTTAGCGGGAGTGTCCTACGAGCAGTACTTC.

This clonotype was seen a handful of times. The V and J genes are TRBV14 and TRBJ2-1, with TRBD2 identical over 7 bases. This CDR3 comprises 14 residues. Trimming removed 4 bases from V and 4 bases from J; junction bases left unmatched: 4. Germline assignment: CDR1 SGHDN and CDR2 FVKESK. The DNA for the CDR3 is TGTGCCAGCAGCCGTAAGCGGGAATACAATGAGCAGTTCTTC. Translating it yields CASSRKREYNEQFF.

The chain uses TRBV20-1 and TRBJ2-7; TRBD2 matches at 8 bases. Trimming cost V 7 bases and J 4 bases; bases outside gene matches: 18. CDR3 length: 16 residues. Per germline, CDR1 DFQATT and CDR2 SNEGSKA (reference sequence). The CDR3 DNA reads TGCAGTGTCCGACAATACAGGGAACTAGCGGCGTACGAGCAGTACTTC. It translates to CSVRQYRELAAYEQYF.

The rearrangement joins TRBV7-9 to TRBJ1-1; no definite D call. The CDR3 consists of 13 residues. The V end was cut by 8 bases, the J end by 1 base, with 11 bases between. Germline V CDR1 and CDR2: SEHNR, FQNEAQ (reference sequence). The CDR3 sequence is CASLRRGNTEAFF. The CDR3, as DNA: TGTGCCAGCCTCCGCCGGGGGAACACTGAAGCTTTCTTT.

The chain recombines TRBV6-2 or TRBV6-3 with TRBJ1-1, with D hard to call. Deletions cut 0 bases from V and 7 bases from J, with 9 bases between. CDR3 length: 13 amino acids. The V gene's germline CDR1 is MNHEY and CDR2 SVGEGT. For the CDR3, the DNA is TGTGCCAGCAGTTACTCGACCGGCAGTGAAGCTTTCTTT. Translation gives CASSYSTGSEAFF.

This clonotype was detected once. The CDR3 nucleotides read TGCGCCAGCAGCCATCTGGGGGACACAGATACGCAGTATTTT. It codes for CASSHLGDTDTQYF. The rearrangement joins TRBV4-1 to TRBJ2-3, with D perhaps TRBD1 or TRBD2 (5 bases each). Trimming shortened V by 3 bases and J by 2 bases, and 9 bases separated the two germline ends. CDR3 length: 14 amino acids. Germline CDR1 is MGHRA and CDR2 is YSYEKL.

The chain joins TRBV25-1 to TRBJ2-1; 8 nucleotides agree with TRBD2. CDR1 is MGHDK and CDR2 is SYGVNS in the germline V gene. The CDR3 is 11 amino acids. The V and J ends lost 7 bases and 9 bases, in that order; junction bases with no gene match: 2. This CDR3 is CASILAGEQFF. CDR3 DNA: TGTGCCAGCATCCTAGCGGGTGAGCAGTTCTTC.

This clonotype appeared a single time. The V and J genes are TRBV3-1 and TRBJ2-7; TRBD2 matches 12 bases. Germline V gene data show CDR1 as LGHDT and CDR2 as YNNKEL (reference sequence). CDR3 length: 19 residues. With V trimmed by 1 base and J by 0 bases, 10 bases remained unmatched. CDR3 in amino acids: CASSQGRTSGIDSSYEQYF. The DNA for the CDR3 is TGTGCCAGCAGCCAAGGGAGGACTAGCGGGATCGATAGCTCCTACGAGCAGTACTTC.

V is TRBV7-9 and J is TRBJ2-7; no firm D call. CDR1 and CDR2 (germline): SEHNR, FQNEAQ (reference sequence). The CDR3 length is 11 residues. Trimming took 4 bases from V and 6 from J, leaving 7 bases between them. The CDR3 is CASSYQSEQYF. CDR3 bases: TGTGCCAGCAGCTACCAAAGCGAGCAGTACTTC.

Only one count was recorded for this clonotype. The rearrangement links TRBV4-2 to TRBJ2-3; no reliable D call. V was clipped by 5 bases and J by 1 base, with 13 bases between them. Germline V gives CDR1 LGHNA, CDR2 YNFKEQ. There are 15 residues in the CDR3. The CDR3 DNA is TGTGCCAGCAGCAAGCAGCCTACCCGCACAGATACGCAGTATTTT. Protein product: CASSKQPTRTDTQYF.

The chain recombines TRBV2 with TRBJ2-4; D remains unclear. Germline V lookup: CDR1 SNHLY, CDR2 FYNNEI. The CDR3 spans 16 residues. V was shortened by 2 bases and J by 3 bases, with 14 bases between the two germline ends. The CDR3 region is CASSEYPTEGKNIQYF. In DNA form, the CDR3 reads TGTGCCAGCAGTGAATACCCGACGGAAGGCAAAAACATTCAGTACTTC.

V is TRBV30 and J is TRBJ2-3; D possibly corresponds to TRBD1 (6 bases). The V gene lost 7 bases and the J gene lost 3 bases, with 14 bases spanning the gap. Per germline, CDR1 GTSNPN and CDR2 SVGIG (reference sequence). The CDR3 length is 13 residues. The CDR3 region has the DNA TGTGCCTCCTCAGGGGTCGCGACAGATACGCAGTATTTT. It yields the protein CASSGVATDTQYF.

The V gene is TRBV15, the J gene TRBJ2-7; tentatively, D is TRBD1 or TRBD2 (5 bases each). In germline, CDR1 is LNHNV, CDR2 YYDKDF (reference sequence). V was pared by 0 bases and J by 7 bases, with 13 bases between. The CDR3 runs to 14 residues. This CDR3 is CATSRDRGAGEQYF. The CDR3 DNA reads as TGTGCCACCAGCAGAGATAGAGGGGCAGGAGAGCAGTACTTC.

Note on this clonotype: One junction end disagrees with the germline gene, perhaps due to a read error. The genes are TRBV7-9 and TRBJ1-5; tentative D call: TRBD1 (6 bases). Germline loops: CDR1 SEHNR, CDR2 FQNEAQ (reference sequence). This CDR3 region has 17 residues. The CDR3 reads CASSLATGTWSNQPQHF. The CDR3, as DNA: TGTGCCAGCAGCCTAGCTACAGGGACGTGGAGCAATCAGCCCCAGCATTTT.

This clonotype was seen only once. The chain recombines TRBV12-3 or TRBV12-4 with TRBJ1-2; 8 bases match TRBD1. The CDR3 is 14 amino acids. V shed 7 bases, J shed 8 bases, and the junction held 12 bases outside the gene matches. For the CDR3, the DNA is TGTGCCAGCACTCTCTTGAGACAGGGGACGGGCTACACCTTC. Protein sequence: CASTLLRQGTGYTF.

The rearrangement uses TRBV20-1 and TRBJ1-5; D not resolved. The germline V and J ends were trimmed by 6 bases and 4 bases, with 10 bases remaining between them. The CDR3 is 12 amino acids. Germline CDR1 and CDR2: DFQATT and SNEGSKA (reference sequence). CDR3 nucleotides: TGCAGTGCGATAAACGGGAATCAGCCCCAGCATTTT. Its translation is CSAINGNQPQHF.

The V gene is TRBV29-1, the J gene TRBJ2-3, with D unclear. CDR1 and CDR2 (germline): SQVTM, ANQGSEA. V lost 6 bases to trimming and J lost 11 bases, with 18 bases between them. This CDR3 contains 12 residues. CDR3 sequence reads: CSVPDRVNEQYF. The CDR3 nucleotides are TGCAGCGTGCCCGACCGGGTCAATGAGCAGTATTTT.

V and J are TRBV25-1 and TRBJ1-5, with D hard to call. There are 16 residues in the CDR3. Germline loops: CDR1 MGHDK, CDR2 SYGVNS. The germline V and J ends were trimmed by 4 bases and 5 bases, with 18 bases remaining between them. The CDR3 sequence: CASSVGNGGGDQPQHF. In DNA form, the CDR3 reads TGTGCCAGCAGTGTGGGAAATGGCGGAGGAGATCAGCCCCAGCATTTT. The variable domain in full, with the rest retrieved from reference TRBV25-1 and TRBJ1-5, is EADIYQTPRYLVIGTGKKITLECSQTMGHDKMYWYQQDPGMELHLIHYSYGVNSTEKGDLSSESTVSRIRTEHFPLTLESARPSHTSQYLCASSVGNGGGDQPQHFGDGTRLSIL.

This clonotype came up once. The chain joins TRBV24-1 to TRBJ1-5, with a tentative D call TRBD1 (6 bases). Trimming cost V 9 bases and J 7 bases, with 21 bases left between them. The CDR3 spans 15 residues. Germline V gene lookup returns CDR1 KGHDR and CDR2 SFDVKD. CDR3 coding DNA: TGTGCCACCTCAGGATGGGGGGGCCCTGGGCAGCCCCAGCATTTT. Its translation is CATSGWGGPGQPQHF.

This clonotype turned up a few times. V and J are TRBV6-2 or TRBV6-3 and TRBJ2-4; D not resolved. The germline V gene has CDR1 MNHEY and CDR2 SVGEGT. The CDR3 has 12 residues. V gave up 6 bases and J gave up 8 bases, with 11 bases separating them. This chain's CDR3 is CASSPDRDIQYF. The CDR3 region has the DNA TGTGCCAGCAGCCCGGATCGGGACATTCAGTACTTC.

In its sample, this clonotype was seen once. The chain employs TRBV28 and TRBJ2-2; D gene ambiguous. The CDR3 is made up of 12 amino acids. Germline CDR1 MDHEN, CDR2 SYDVKM. V was pared by 1 base and J by 11 bases, with 8 bases between. The CDR3: CASSLLSQELFF. CDR3 nucleotides: TGTGCCAGCAGTTTATTGTCCCAAGAGCTGTTTTTT.